Listed below are T cell receptor beta chains from one sample, sequenced in a study of shared clonotypes between healthy human individuals. TCRdb's copy holds only in-frame clones and misses some; the assay was immunoSEQ multiplex PCR. The top ten hold 0.13% of the sample, which has around 2,000,000 clones, 85% to 95% seen once. Sequenced input: naive CD4+ T cells sorted from blood. These receptors came from a man aged 18 to 35 in good health. CDR3s include the opening cysteine and the closing phenylalanine or tryptophan. A D gene is named only where the DNA matches it firmly. Not every row has a clone size; where given, it reads once, few, many or a size class.

v_gene: TRBV5-4; abundance: .; d_gene: .; j_gene: TRBJ2-7; CDR3nt: TGTGCCAGCAGCTTGGAAGTCACCTCCTACGAGCAGTACTTC; CDR3aa: CASSLEVTSYEQYF
v_gene: TRBV12-5; abundance: .; d_gene: TRBD2; j_gene: TRBJ2-7; CDR3nt: TGTGCTAGTGGTTTGGGGAGCGGGGGGGCCTACGAGCAGTACTTC; CDR3aa: CASGLGSGGAYEQYF
v_gene: TRBV11-3; abundance: once; d_gene: .; j_gene: TRBJ2-7; CDR3nt: TGTGCCAGCAGCTTAGCGACGGACTACGAGCAGTACTTC; CDR3aa: CASSLATDYEQYF
v_gene: TRBV19; abundance: .; d_gene: .; j_gene: TRBJ2-3; CDR3nt: TGTGCCAGTAGTAGCGGGCCCCGAGATACGCAGTATTTT; CDR3aa: CASSSGPRDTQYF
v_gene: TRBV10-3; abundance: .; d_gene: .; j_gene: TRBJ2-7; CDR3nt: TGTGCCATCAGTGAGTCGTTAAAGTCCGGCTACGAGCAGTACTTC; CDR3aa: CAISESLKSGYEQYF
v_gene: TRBV5-1; abundance: .; d_gene: .; j_gene: TRBJ2-7; CDR3nt: TGCGCCAGCAGCTTACCCGACATATACGAGCAGTACTTC; CDR3aa: CASSLPDIYEQYF
v_gene: TRBV5-1; abundance: .; d_gene: TRBD2; j_gene: TRBJ2-7; CDR3nt: TGCGCCAGCAGCCCTCTCCCGGGAGGCGAGCAGTACTTC; CDR3aa: CASSPLPGGEQYF
v_gene: TRBV5-8; abundance: .; d_gene: .; j_gene: TRBJ2-5; CDR3nt: TGTGCCAGCAGCCCCCCCGGGACTTCTCCAGCTCAGTCCCAGTACTTC; CDR3aa: CASSPPGTSPAQSQYF
v_gene: TRBV10-3; abundance: once; d_gene: .; j_gene: TRBJ1-5; CDR3nt: TGTGCCATCAGTGAGGAGGGATATAGCAATCAGCCCCAGCATTTT; CDR3aa: CAISEEGYSNQPQHF
v_gene: TRBV11-3; abundance: .; d_gene: .; j_gene: TRBJ2-2; CDR3nt: TGTGCCAGCGGGACTAACACCGGGGAGCTGTTTTTT; CDR3aa: CASGTNTGELFF
v_gene: TRBV19; abundance: .; d_gene: TRBD1; j_gene: TRBJ1-5; CDR3nt: TGTGCCAGTAGTCGGGACAGGGGGCTTCAGCCCCAGCATTTT; CDR3aa: CASSRDRGLQPQHF
v_gene: TRBV2; abundance: .; d_gene: TRBD1; j_gene: TRBJ1-1; CDR3nt: TGTGCCAGCAGTGAGTACAGGGGGCTGGAAGCTTTCTTT; CDR3aa: CASSEYRGLEAFF
v_gene: TRBV19; abundance: .; d_gene: TRBD2; j_gene: TRBJ2-7; CDR3nt: TGTGCCAGTAGTATTTCACCGGCTAGCGGCTACGAGCAGTACTTC; CDR3aa: CASSISPASGYEQYF
v_gene: TRBV29-1; abundance: .; d_gene: .; j_gene: TRBJ2-5; CDR3nt: TGCAGCGTTGCGCCTATACAAGAGACCCAGTACTTC; CDR3aa: CSVAPIQETQYF
v_gene: TRBV2; abundance: once; d_gene: .; j_gene: TRBJ2-1; CDR3nt: TGTGCCAGTACGGGACGCAATGGCAATGAGCAGTTCTTC; CDR3aa: CASTGRNGNEQFF
v_gene: TRBV2; abundance: .; d_gene: .; j_gene: TRBJ2-5; CDR3nt: TGTGCCAGCAGTGCGCCACCTGGAGAGACCCAGTACTTC; CDR3aa: CASSAPPGETQYF
v_gene: TRBV30; abundance: .; d_gene: .; j_gene: TRBJ1-1; CDR3nt: TGTGCCTGGGGGCCCGGCGATCGGGACACTGAAGCTTTCTTT; CDR3aa: CAWGPGDRDTEAFF
v_gene: TRBV7-9; abundance: .; d_gene: TRBD1; j_gene: TRBJ2-7; CDR3nt: TGTGCCAGCAGCTCCGTTAAGGGGGCTACAGGATACGAGCAGTACTTC; CDR3aa: CASSSVKGATGYEQYF
v_gene: TRBV29-1; abundance: .; d_gene: .; j_gene: TRBJ2-5; CDR3nt: TGCAGCGTCGGAAATGCGGAGACCCAGTACTTC; CDR3aa: CSVGNAETQYF
v_gene: TRBV9; abundance: .; d_gene: .; j_gene: TRBJ2-7; CDR3nt: TGTGCCAGCAGCGTAGAGGGTCAGCCGTACGAGCAGTACTTC; CDR3aa: CASSVEGQPYEQYF
v_gene: TRBV27; abundance: .; d_gene: .; j_gene: TRBJ1-2; CDR3nt: TGTGCCAGCACCCCCAGCCCGGGGAACTATGGCTACACCTTC; CDR3aa: CASTPSPGNYGYTF
v_gene: TRBV10-1; abundance: .; d_gene: TRBD2; j_gene: TRBJ2-1; CDR3nt: TGCGCCAGCAGTGAGGCCGGACTAGCGGGAGCGTATGAGCAGTTCTTC; CDR3aa: CASSEAGLAGAYEQFF
v_gene: TRBV28; abundance: few; d_gene: .; j_gene: TRBJ1-6; CDR3nt: TGTGCCAGCCGGGCCGGGACCGACTATTCACCCCTCCACTTT; CDR3aa: CASRAGTDYSPLHF
v_gene: TRBV7-9; abundance: .; d_gene: TRBD1; j_gene: TRBJ2-7; CDR3nt: TGTGCCAGCAGCTTAATTGGACAGGTCTACGAGCAGTACTTC; CDR3aa: CASSLIGQVYEQYF
v_gene: TRBV30; abundance: .; d_gene: .; j_gene: TRBJ2-5; CDR3nt: TGTGCCTGGAGTGTCGAGGGGATCCAAGAGACCCAGTACTTC; CDR3aa: CAWSVEGIQETQYF
v_gene: TRBV4-1; abundance: .; d_gene: .; j_gene: TRBJ2-7; CDR3nt: TGCGCCAGCAGCCAAGATCCGGGCCACGGGGTCTACGAGCAGTACTTC; CDR3aa: CASSQDPGHGVYEQYF
v_gene: TRBV6-5; abundance: .; d_gene: TRBD2; j_gene: TRBJ2-7; CDR3nt: TGTGCCAGCAGTTCCTTGACTAGCGGATCATCCTACGAGCAGTACTTC; CDR3aa: CASSSLTSGSSYEQYF
v_gene: TRBV7-8; abundance: .; d_gene: .; j_gene: TRBJ2-1; CDR3nt: TGTGCCAGCACCCCGGGGACCTTTCTCTACAATGAGCAGTTCTTC; CDR3aa: CASTPGTFLYNEQFF
v_gene: TRBV7-9; abundance: once; d_gene: .; j_gene: TRBJ2-7; CDR3nt: TGTGCCAGCAGCCCCCGTCGGGAGAGCTCCTACGAGCAGTACTTC; CDR3aa: CASSPRRESSYEQYF
v_gene: TRBV5-1; abundance: .; d_gene: .; j_gene: TRBJ2-5; CDR3nt: TGCGCCAGCAGCCAGGCGCTAGGCCCCCAAGAGACCCAGTACTTC; CDR3aa: CASSQALGPQETQYF
v_gene: TRBV4-1; abundance: .; d_gene: .; j_gene: TRBJ1-4; CDR3nt: TGCGCCAGCAGCATGCCTATTCCCGAACAAAATGAAAAACTGTTTTTT; CDR3aa: CASSMPIPEQNEKLFF
v_gene: TRBV4-2; abundance: .; d_gene: .; j_gene: TRBJ1-4; CDR3nt: TGTGCCAGCAGCCAAGATCTATCCCCTGAGTCCTGGGCCGTAGGGAGGGGTAATGAAAAACTGTTTTTT; CDR3aa: CASSQDLSPESWAVGRGNEKLFF
v_gene: TRBV27; abundance: .; d_gene: .; j_gene: TRBJ2-7; CDR3nt: TGTGCCAGCAGTCCCGACCTATTCTTGCGGGCCCCCTACGAGCAGTACTTC; CDR3aa: CASSPDLFLRAPYEQYF
v_gene: TRBV2; abundance: .; d_gene: .; j_gene: TRBJ1-4; CDR3nt: TGTGCCAGCAGGGAGACAGTTGAAAAACTGTTTTTT; CDR3aa: CASRETVEKLFF
v_gene: TRBV30; abundance: .; d_gene: .; j_gene: TRBJ1-3; CDR3nt: TGTGCCTGGAGTGGCCCGGTTTCTGGAAACACCATATATTTT; CDR3aa: CAWSGPVSGNTIYF
v_gene: TRBV11-2; abundance: .; d_gene: .; j_gene: TRBJ2-3; CDR3nt: TGTGCCAGCAGCTTAGATCTAACCGGGGGCACAGATACGCAGTATTTT; CDR3aa: CASSLDLTGGTDTQYF
v_gene: TRBV7-9; abundance: .; d_gene: .; j_gene: TRBJ1-1; CDR3nt: TGTGCCAGCAGCTTTGGAGGGCTACCGAACACTGAAGCTTTCTTT; CDR3aa: CASSFGGLPNTEAFF
v_gene: TRBV5-1; abundance: once; d_gene: .; j_gene: TRBJ2-5; CDR3nt: TGCGCCAGCGGAGCGGGCGCGGAGACCCAGTACTTC; CDR3aa: CASGAGAETQYF
v_gene: TRBV2; abundance: .; d_gene: .; j_gene: TRBJ1-1; CDR3nt: TGTGCCAGCACCCAGGAGGGAGACAGAAGCACTGAAGCTTTCTTT; CDR3aa: CASTQEGDRSTEAFF
v_gene: TRBV12-5; abundance: .; d_gene: .; j_gene: TRBJ1-6; CDR3nt: TGTGCTAGTGGTTTGGGGGCCGTCCAGGATGGTCGGAATTCACCCCTCCACTTT; CDR3aa: CASGLGAVQDGRNSPLHF
v_gene: TRBV19; abundance: .; d_gene: .; j_gene: TRBJ2-3; CDR3nt: TGTGCCAGTGGAAGCACAGATACGCAGTATTTT; CDR3aa: CASGSTDTQYF
v_gene: TRBV6-1; abundance: .; d_gene: .; j_gene: TRBJ2-6; CDR3nt: TGTGCCAGCAGTGTTATGGGGTTAGCTGGGGCCAACGTCCTGACTTTC; CDR3aa: CASSVMGLAGANVLTF
v_gene: TRBV29-1; abundance: .; d_gene: TRBD2; j_gene: TRBJ2-2; CDR3nt: TGCAGCGTTTCAGGCGGGGGGGCGATCGAGACCGGGGAGCTGTTTTTT; CDR3aa: CSVSGGGAIETGELFF
v_gene: TRBV7-2; abundance: .; d_gene: TRBD1; j_gene: TRBJ1-3; CDR3nt: TGTGCCAGCAGCCGGGACAGCTCTGGAAACACCATATATTTT; CDR3aa: CASSRDSSGNTIYF
v_gene: TRBV9; abundance: once; d_gene: .; j_gene: TRBJ1-2; CDR3nt: TGTGCCAGCAGCGTAGACAGCCAGGGAAACTATGGCTACACCTTC; CDR3aa: CASSVDSQGNYGYTF
v_gene: TRBV5-1; abundance: .; d_gene: .; j_gene: TRBJ1-2; CDR3nt: TGCGCCAGCAGCTTTCCAGAGAACTATGGCTACACCTTC; CDR3aa: CASSFPENYGYTF
v_gene: TRBV19; abundance: .; d_gene: .; j_gene: TRBJ2-1; CDR3nt: TGTGCCAGTAGTATCGGGGATAGGTCGTACAATGAGCAGTTCTTC; CDR3aa: CASSIGDRSYNEQFF
v_gene: TRBV2; abundance: .; d_gene: TRBD1; j_gene: TRBJ1-2; CDR3nt: TGTGCCAGCAGTGAGGGACAGGCCTATTATGGCTACACCTTC; CDR3aa: CASSEGQAYYGYTF